A single T cell receptor (beta chain) is shown here with its context. These data come from a study of blood T cell repertoires in COVID-19. Overall study context: Nucleic acid was either cDNA or gDNA, and it came from T cells, B-cell-depleted T cells, or PBMCs.

Trimming left V 11 bases short and J 1 base short, with 14 bases between. Germline CDR1 and CDR2: SGHTA and FQGNSA. The CDR3 loop spans 13 amino acids. TCRdb's copy holds only in-frame clones and misses some; the assay was immunoSEQ multiplex PCR. Of roughly 84,000 clones in the sample, 70% to 85% were seen once. The receptor was derived from a woman aged 45-65 years with acute or convalescent COVID-19. V usage is TRBV7-2 and J usage is TRBJ1-1, with D perhaps matching TRBD1 (6 bases). Sequencing was performed on peripheral blood. For the CDR3, the DNA is TGTGCCTGGGGGGGCGTTGGGAACACTGAAGCTTTCTTT. Amino acids: CAWGGVGNTEAFF.